This T cell receptor beta chain was recovered during a study of blood T cell repertoires in COVID-19. The overall study: Nucleic acid was either cDNA or gDNA, and it came from T cells, B-cell-depleted T cells, or PBMCs.

The V end lost 5 bases, the J end lost 2 bases, and 9 bases lay between the germline ends. The germline CDR1 and CDR2 sequences are ENHRY and SYGVKD. This CDR3 has 13 amino acids. In the original workflow: Scientists estimated how many nucleated cells there were by amplifying reference gene primers. Repertoires were generated with immunoSEQ multiplex PCR, while TCRdb's copy carries only in-frame clones and drops some. The DNA gave D and trimming, while V, J and clone size come from that table. The repertoire holds under 300,000 clones, with roughly four fifths as singletons. The chain links TRBV10-3 to TRBJ1-2; tentative D call: TRBD1 (6 bases). This TCR came from a man aged 45-65 years who had recovered from COVID-19. The specimen was PBMCs or T cells enriched from blood (not recorded which). The CDR3 sequence is CAISPQGNYGYTF. In DNA form, the CDR3 reads TGTGCCATCAGTCCCCAGGGGAACTATGGCTACACCTTC.